These 2 T cell receptor beta chains came from one sample sequenced in a study of memory CD4+ T cells and cytomegalovirus serostatus. Profiled with immunoSEQ multiplex PCR; TCRdb holds only in-frame clones, not every one. The table records 25,000 to 30,000 clones, roughly 75% of them present only once. Single viable CD3+CD4+CD8-CD45RO+ cells were sorted as the memory CD4+ T cells. The sequencing sample was made of memory CD4+ T cells from blood. The receptors come from an adult in good health and CMV-seronegative.

This chain joins TRBV27 and TRBJ2-3; 9 positions agree with TRBD2. Germline-derived CDR1 and CDR2 are MNHEY and SMNVEV (reference sequence). This CDR3 has 17 amino acids. Losses at the gene ends were 1 base for V and 5 bases for J; bases not matched to a gene: 10. CDR3 protein: CASSLFASGTTGDTQYF. The CDR3 nucleotides are TGTGCCAGCAGTTTATTTGCTAGCGGGACCACAGGAGATACGCAGTATTTT.

This clone came up a few times. The CDR3 region has the DNA TGTGCCACCAGCCCGGACAGGACCACCCGGGGTGGCTACACCTTC. This sequence encodes CATSPDRTTRGGYTF. This rearrangement joins TRBV15 to TRBJ1-2; TRBD1 matches at 7 bases. The CDR3 is 15 residues long. The germline CDR1 and CDR2 sequences are LNHNV and YYDKDF (reference sequence). Trimming at V came to 5 bases and at J to 7 bases, leaving 13 bases not matched to a gene.